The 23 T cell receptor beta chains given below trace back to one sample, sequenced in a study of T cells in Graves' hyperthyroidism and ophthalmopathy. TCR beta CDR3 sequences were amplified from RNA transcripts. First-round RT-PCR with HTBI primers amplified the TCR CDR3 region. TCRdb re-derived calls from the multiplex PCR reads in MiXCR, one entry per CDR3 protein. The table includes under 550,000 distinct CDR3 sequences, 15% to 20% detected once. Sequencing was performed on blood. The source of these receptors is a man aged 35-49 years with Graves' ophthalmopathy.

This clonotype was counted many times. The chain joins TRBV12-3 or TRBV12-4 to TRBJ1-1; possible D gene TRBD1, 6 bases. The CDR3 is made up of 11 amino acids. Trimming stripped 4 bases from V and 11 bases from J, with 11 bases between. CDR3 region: CASSYRAIAFF. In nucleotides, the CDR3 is TGTGCCAGCAGTTACAGGGCGATCGCTTTCTTT.

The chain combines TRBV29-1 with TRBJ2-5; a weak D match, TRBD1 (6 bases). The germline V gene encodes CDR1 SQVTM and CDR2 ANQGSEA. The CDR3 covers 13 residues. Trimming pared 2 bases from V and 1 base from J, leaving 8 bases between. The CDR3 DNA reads TGCAGCGTTGAAACGGACAGCCAAGAGACCCAGTACTTC. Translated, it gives CSVETDSQETQYF.

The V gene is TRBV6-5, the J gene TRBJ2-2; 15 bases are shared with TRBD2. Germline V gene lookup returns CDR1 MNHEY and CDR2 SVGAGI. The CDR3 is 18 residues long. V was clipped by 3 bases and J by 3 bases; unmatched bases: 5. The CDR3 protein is CASSYRTSGGADTGELFF. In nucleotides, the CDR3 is TGTGCCAGCAGTTATAGGACTAGCGGGGGGGCGGACACCGGGGAGCTGTTTTTT.

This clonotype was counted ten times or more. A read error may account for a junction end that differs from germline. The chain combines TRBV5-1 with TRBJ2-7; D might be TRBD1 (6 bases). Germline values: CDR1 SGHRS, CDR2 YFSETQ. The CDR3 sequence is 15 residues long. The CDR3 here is CASRLVWWQGYEQYF. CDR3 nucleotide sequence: TGCGCCAGCAGATTGGTATGGTGGCAGGGGTACGAGCAGTACTTC.

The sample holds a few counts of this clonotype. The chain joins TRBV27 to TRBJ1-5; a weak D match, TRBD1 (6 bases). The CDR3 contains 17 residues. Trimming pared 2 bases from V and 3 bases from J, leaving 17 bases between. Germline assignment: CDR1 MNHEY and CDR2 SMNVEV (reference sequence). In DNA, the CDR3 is TGTGCCAGCAGTTTAGCTTGGGGGGCGGTTGACAATCAGCCCCAGCATTTT. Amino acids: CASSLAWGAVDNQPQHF.

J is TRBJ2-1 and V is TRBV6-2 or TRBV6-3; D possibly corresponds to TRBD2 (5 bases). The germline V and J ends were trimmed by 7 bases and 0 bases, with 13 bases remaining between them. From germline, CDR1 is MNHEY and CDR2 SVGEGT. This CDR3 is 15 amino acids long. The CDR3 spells CASTLAPSSYNEQFF. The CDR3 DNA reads TGTGCCAGCACTTTAGCGCCCAGCTCCTACAATGAGCAGTTCTTC.

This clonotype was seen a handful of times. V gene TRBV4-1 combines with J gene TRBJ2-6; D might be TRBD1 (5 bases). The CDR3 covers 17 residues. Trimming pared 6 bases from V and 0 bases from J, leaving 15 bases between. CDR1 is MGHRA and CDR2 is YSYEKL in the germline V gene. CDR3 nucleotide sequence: TGCGCCAGCAGTCTACCTGGACAAACCTCTGGGGCCAACGTCCTGACTTTC. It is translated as CASSLPGQTSGANVLTF.

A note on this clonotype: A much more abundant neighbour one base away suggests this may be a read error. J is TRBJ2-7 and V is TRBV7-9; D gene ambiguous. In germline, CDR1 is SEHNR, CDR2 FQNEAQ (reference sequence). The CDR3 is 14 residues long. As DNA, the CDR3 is TGTGCCAGCAGAGCCGCGCCTGAACGATCCGAGCGGTACTTC. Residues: CASRAAPERSERYF.

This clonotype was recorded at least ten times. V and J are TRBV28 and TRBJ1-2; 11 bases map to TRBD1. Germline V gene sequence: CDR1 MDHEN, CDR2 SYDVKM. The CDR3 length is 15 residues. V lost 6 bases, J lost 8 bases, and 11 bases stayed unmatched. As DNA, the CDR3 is TGTGCCAGCAGCACGGGACAGGGGGTCCTAGGGGGCTACACCTTC. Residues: CASSTGQGVLGGYTF.

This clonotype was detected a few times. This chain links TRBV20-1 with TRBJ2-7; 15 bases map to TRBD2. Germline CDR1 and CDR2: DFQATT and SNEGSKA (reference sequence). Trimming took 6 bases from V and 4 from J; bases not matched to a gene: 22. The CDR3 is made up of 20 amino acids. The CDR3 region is CSARDRGPPEGTSGRYEQYF. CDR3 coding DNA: TGCAGTGCAAGGGACAGGGGGCCTCCGGAAGGGACTAGCGGGAGGTACGAGCAGTACTTC.

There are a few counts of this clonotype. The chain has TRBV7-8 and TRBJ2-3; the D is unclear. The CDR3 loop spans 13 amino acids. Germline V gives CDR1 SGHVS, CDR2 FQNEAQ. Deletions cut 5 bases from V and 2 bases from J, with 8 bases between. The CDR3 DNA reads TGTGCCAGCAGCGGAAGCGCCACAGATACGCAGTATTTT. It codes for CASSGSATDTQYF.

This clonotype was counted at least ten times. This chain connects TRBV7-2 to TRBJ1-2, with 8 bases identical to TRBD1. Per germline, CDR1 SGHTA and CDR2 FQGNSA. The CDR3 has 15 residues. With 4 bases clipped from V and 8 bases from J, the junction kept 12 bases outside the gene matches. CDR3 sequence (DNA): TGTGCCAGCAGCTCTGGACAGGGTCCCTATATGGGCTACACCTTC. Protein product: CASSSGQGPYMGYTF.

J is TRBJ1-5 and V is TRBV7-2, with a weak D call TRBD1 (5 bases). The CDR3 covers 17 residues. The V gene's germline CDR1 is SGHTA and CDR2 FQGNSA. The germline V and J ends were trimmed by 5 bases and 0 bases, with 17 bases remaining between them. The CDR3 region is CASSRRGGPYSNQPQHF. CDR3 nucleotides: TGTGCCAGCAGCCGAAGGGGTGGGCCGTATAGCAATCAGCCCCAGCATTTT.

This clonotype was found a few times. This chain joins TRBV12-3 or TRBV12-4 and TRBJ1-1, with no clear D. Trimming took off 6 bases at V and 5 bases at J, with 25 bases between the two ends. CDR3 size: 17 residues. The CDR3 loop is CASSLATFLGSRTEAFF. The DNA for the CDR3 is TGTGCCAGCAGCCTCGCGACCTTTTTAGGTTCCCGAACTGAAGCTTTCTTT.

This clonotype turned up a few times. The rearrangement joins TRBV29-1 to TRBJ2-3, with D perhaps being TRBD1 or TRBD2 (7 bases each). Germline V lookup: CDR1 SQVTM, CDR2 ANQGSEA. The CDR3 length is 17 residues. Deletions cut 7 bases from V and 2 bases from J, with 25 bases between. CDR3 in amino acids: CSARGGPRTGPTDTQYF. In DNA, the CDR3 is TGCAGCGCTAGGGGGGGTCCCAGGACAGGCCCCACAGATACGCAGTATTTT.

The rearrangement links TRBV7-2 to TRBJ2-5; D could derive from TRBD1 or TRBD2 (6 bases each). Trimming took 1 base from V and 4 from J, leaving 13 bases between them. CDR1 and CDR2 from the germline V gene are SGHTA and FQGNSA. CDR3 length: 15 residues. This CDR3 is CASSLGWGAGETQYF. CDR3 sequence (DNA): TGTGCCAGCAGCTTAGGGTGGGGGGCGGGAGAGACCCAGTACTTC.

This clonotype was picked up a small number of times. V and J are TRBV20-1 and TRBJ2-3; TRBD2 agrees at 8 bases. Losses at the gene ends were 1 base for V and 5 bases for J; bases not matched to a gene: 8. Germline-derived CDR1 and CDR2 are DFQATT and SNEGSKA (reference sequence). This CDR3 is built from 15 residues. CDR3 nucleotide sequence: TGCAGTGCTAGAGGGGCGGGGGGCGGCCGAGATACGCAGTATTTT. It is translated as CSARGAGGGRDTQYF.

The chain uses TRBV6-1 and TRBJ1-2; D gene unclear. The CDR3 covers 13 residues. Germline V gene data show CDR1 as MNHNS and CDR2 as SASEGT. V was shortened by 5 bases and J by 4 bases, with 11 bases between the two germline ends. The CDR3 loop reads CASSSAPLYGYTF. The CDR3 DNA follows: TGTGCCAGCAGTAGCGCTCCCCTCTATGGCTACACCTTC.

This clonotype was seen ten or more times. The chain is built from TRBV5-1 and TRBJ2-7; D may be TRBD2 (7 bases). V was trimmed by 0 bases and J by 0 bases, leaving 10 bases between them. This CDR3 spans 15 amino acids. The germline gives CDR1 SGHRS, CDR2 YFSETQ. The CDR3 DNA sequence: TGCGCCAGCAGCTTGGAGGGGGGGGGCTCCTACGAGCAGTACTTC. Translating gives CASSLEGGGSYEQYF.

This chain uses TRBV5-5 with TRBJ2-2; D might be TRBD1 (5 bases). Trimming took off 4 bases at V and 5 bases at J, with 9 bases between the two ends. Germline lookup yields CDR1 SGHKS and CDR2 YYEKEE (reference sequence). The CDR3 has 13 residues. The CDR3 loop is CASSQRQTGELFF. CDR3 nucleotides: TGTGCCAGCAGCCAAAGACAGACCGGGGAGCTGTTTTTT.

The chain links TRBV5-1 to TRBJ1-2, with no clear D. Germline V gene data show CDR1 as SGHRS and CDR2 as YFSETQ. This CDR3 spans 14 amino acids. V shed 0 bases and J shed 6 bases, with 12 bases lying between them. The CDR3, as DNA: TGCGCCAGCAGCTTGGGGGGAGACAACCATGGCTACACCTTC. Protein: CASSLGGDNHGYTF.

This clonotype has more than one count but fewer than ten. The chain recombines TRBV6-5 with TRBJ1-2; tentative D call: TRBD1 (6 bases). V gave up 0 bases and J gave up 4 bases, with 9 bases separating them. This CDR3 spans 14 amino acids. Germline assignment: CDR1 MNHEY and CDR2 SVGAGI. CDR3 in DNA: TGTGCCAGCAGTTACTCGTCAGGGGCCTATGGCTACACCTTC. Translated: CASSYSSGAYGYTF.

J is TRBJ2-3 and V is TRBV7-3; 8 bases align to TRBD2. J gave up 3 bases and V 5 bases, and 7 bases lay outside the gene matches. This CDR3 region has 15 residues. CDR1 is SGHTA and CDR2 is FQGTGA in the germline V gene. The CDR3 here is CASSRGSGATDTQYF. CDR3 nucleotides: TGTGCCAGCAGCAGAGGTAGCGGGGCTACAGATACGCAGTATTTT.